Described below is a single TCR beta chain sequence and its context. The specificity of this receptor is unknown. No base quality information exists; no much larger clone differs at one position. This specimen belongs to a study of beta chain features in type 1 diabetes (dated by TCRdb to the late 2010s). With respect to the entire study: Mean age, gender distribution, total cell number and subset yield were not different between patients and healthy donors. Naive and central memory subsets were obtained from all 30 or so donors, but regulatory and stem cell-like memory subsets were isolated from only 8 patients and roughly 8 healthy donors. Across all samples, roughly 110,000,000 sorted cells were examined, and cell number per subset correlated strongly with RNA yield. In the study, TCRB repertoires of sorted circulating CD4+ T cell subsets from recently diagnosed type 1 diabetes patients were compared with those of matched healthy donors. Results and caveats for the whole study, not just this receptor: At VDJ recombination sites, type 1 diabetes patients had fewer insertions and more deleted nucleotides, which implies abnormalities in thymic rearrangement. PCR may preferentially amplify shorter templates, but because patient and control samples were amplified and corrected together, any resulting skew would affect both groups equally. Because cDNA rather than genomic DNA was sequenced, highly expressing activated cells could have been over-represented, although no difference in activation and CD3 levels was found between groups. A moderate but significant shortening of TCRB CDR3 length was observed in type 1 diabetes patients in all four CD4+ subsets. Because the HLA sub-analyses included only small numbers of individuals, any influence of HLA type on TCRB rearrangement was left unresolved. Naive, central memory and regulatory TCRB repertoires appeared to be more similar among patients than among healthy donors.

A single peripheral blood draw of about 120 mL on average was collected from each donor into heparinised tubes. Using a panel that included CD45RO, CCR7, CD25, CD127, CD95 and CD27, naive, central memory, regulatory and stem cell-like memory CD4+ T cells were sorted on a BD FACSAria II. Every sorted population had a purity above 98%. Right away, PBMCs were isolated by Lymphoprep density gradient centrifugation and were stained directly, with no culture step. Samples were stained and sorted in pairs, with one healthy donor and one patient per experiment, so that batch effects were minimized. V is reduced by 0 bases and J by 4 bases, leaving a spacing of 8 bases between them. The CDR3 goes from the cysteine to the phenylalanine over 15 residues. Only the CDR3 DNA stays, 45 bases, in frame from base 1. For CDR1 and CDR2, the germline V gene lists SGHDT and YYEEEE. The entire isolated RNA was reverse transcribed using the High Capacity cDNA Reverse Transcription Kit, and thus expressed TCRB transcripts were sequenced. Deep immunoSEQ sequencing was applied to naive, central memory and regulatory T cell samples, giving an average of roughly 3.5 million total reads per sample. Sorted cells were lysed in RLT buffer and RNA was extracted with DNase-treated RNeasy Micro or Mini kits, depending on cell number. To prevent cross-contamination, every cell subset was processed on its own, while patient and healthy donor samples were processed together. The immunoSEQ multiplex PCR was used to amplify TCRB sequences from cDNA, generating 87-bp fragments that spanned the CDR3 region. Amplicons were sequenced on the Illumina HiSeq platform. The authors processed their data as follows. Synthetic template baselines were used to correct PCR bias computationally, reads within Hamming distance 2 were collapsed together, and singletons that could not be merged were discarded. Reads were aligned against IMGT so that V, D and J genes, CDR3 length and insertions or deletions at six rearrangement sites could be assigned. Within each subset, clonotype counts were normalized to the number of sorted cells before true diversity and Gini coefficients were calculated with the tcR R package. Repertoire sharing was quantified using the overlap coefficient calculated on TCRB nucleotide sequences. Out-of-frame TCRB sequences from naive cells were analyzed as a proxy for the pre-selection repertoire. The clones in this table, taken by TCRdb from immuneACCESS, are in-frame only. Not every clone is retained; where verified, under half of the shortfall comes from an unresolved V gene, and the cause of the rest is unknown. V, J and clone size are those of that table, while D and trimming were read from the DNA. For this sample there are 600,000 to 700,000 clones; 9.5% to 15% appear just once. More than 0.1% of the sample is held by the ten biggest clonotypes.

This sequence was found in a man aged 25 to 40 with type 1 diabetes. The sequencing input was naive CD4+ T cells from blood. This sample's cell subset or site label indicates: true naive CD4+ T cells. The chain is encoded by TRBV5-6 joined to TRBJ2-6, with an unclear D gene assignment. CDR3 loop: CASSLELTGANVLTF. Here is the DNA: TGTGCCAGCAGCTTGGAACTCACCGGGGCCAACGTCCTGACTTTC.